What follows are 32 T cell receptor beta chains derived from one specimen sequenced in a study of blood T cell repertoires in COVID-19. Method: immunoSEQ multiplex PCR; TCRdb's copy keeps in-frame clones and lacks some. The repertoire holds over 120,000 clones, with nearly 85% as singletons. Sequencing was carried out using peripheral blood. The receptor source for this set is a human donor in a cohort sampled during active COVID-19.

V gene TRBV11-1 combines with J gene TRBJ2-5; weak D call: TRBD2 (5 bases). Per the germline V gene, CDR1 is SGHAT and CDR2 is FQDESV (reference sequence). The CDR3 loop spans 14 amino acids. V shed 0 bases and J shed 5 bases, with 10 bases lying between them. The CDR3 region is CASSLATTGETQYF. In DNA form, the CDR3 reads TGTGCCAGCAGCTTAGCGACCACGGGGGAGACCCAGTACTTC. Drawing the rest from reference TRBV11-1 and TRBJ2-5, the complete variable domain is EAEVAQSPRYKITEKSQAVAFWCDPISGHATLYWYRQILGQGPELLVQFQDESVVDDSQLPKDRFSAERLKGVDSTLKIQPAELGDSAMYLCASSLATTGETQYFGPGTRLLVL.

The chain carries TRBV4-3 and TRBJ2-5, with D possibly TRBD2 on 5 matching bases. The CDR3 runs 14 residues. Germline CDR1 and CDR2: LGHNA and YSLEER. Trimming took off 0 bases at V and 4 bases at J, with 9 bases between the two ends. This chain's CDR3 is CASSQDKGVETQYF. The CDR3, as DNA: TGCGCCAGCAGCCAAGATAAGGGAGTAGAGACCCAGTACTTC.

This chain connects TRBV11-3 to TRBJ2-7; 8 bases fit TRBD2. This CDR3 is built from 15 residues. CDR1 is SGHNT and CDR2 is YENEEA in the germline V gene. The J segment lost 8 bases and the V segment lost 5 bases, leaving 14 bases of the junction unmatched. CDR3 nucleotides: TGTGCCAGCAGCCCACGGACTAGCAGGGAGAAAAAGCAGTACGTC. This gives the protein CASSPRTSREKKQYV.

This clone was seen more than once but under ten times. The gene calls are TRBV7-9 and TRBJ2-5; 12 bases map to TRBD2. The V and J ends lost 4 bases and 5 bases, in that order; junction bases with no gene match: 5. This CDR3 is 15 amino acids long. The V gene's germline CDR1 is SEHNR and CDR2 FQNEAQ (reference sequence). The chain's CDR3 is CASSYLAGGRETQYF. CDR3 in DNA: TGTGCCAGCAGCTACCTAGCGGGAGGGAGGGAGACCCAGTACTTC.

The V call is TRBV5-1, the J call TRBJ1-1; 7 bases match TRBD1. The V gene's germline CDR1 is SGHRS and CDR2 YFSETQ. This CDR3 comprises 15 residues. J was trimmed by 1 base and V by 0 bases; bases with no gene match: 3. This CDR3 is CASSLGRGPNTEAFF. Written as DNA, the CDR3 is TGCGCCAGCAGCTTGGGAAGGGGGCCGAACACTGAAGCTTTCTTT. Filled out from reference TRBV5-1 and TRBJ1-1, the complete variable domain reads KAGVTQTPRYLIKTRGQQVTLSCSPISGHRSVSWYQQTPGQGLQFLFEYFSETQRNKGNFPGRFSGRQFSNSRSEMNVSTLELGDSALYLCASSLGRGPNTEAFFGQGTRLTVV.

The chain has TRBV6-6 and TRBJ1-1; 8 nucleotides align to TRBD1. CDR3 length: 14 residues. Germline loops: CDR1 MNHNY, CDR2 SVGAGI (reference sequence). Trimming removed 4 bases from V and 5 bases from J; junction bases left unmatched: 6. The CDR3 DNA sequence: TGTGCCAGCAGTTCCTCGGACAGGGAGACTGAAGCTTTCTTT. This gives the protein CASSSSDRETEAFF.

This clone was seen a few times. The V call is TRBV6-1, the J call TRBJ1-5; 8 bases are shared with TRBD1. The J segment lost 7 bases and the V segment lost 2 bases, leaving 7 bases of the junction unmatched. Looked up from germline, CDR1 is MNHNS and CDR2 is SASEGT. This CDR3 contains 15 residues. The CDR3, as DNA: TGTGCCAGCAGTGAACAAGACAGGGGCAGGCAGCCCCAGCATTTT. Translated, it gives CASSEQDRGRQPQHF.

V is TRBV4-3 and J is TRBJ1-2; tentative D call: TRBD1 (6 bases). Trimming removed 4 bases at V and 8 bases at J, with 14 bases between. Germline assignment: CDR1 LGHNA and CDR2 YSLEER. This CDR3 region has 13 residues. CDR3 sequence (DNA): TGCGCCAGCAGCCGCGACAGGTACGGAGGCTACACCTTC. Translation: CASSRDRYGGYTF.

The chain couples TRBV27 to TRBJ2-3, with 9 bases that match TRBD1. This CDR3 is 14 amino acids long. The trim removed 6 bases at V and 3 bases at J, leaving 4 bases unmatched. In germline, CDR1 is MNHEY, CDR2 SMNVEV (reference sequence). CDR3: CASRRDRVTDTQYF. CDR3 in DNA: TGTGCCAGCAGAAGGGACAGGGTGACAGATACGCAGTATTTT.

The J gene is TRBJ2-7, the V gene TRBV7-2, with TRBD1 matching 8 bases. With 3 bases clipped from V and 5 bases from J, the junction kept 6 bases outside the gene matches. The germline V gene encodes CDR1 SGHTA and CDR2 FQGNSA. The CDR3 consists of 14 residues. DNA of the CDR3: TGTGCCAGCAGCTTTACAGGGGGTTCGAACGAGCAGTACGTC. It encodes CASSFTGGSNEQYV.

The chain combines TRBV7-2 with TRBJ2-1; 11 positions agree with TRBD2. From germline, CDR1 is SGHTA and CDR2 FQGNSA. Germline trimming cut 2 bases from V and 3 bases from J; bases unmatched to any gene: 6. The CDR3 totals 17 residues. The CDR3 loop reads CASSLIGLAGGYNEQFF. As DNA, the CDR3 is TGTGCCAGCAGCTTAATCGGGCTAGCGGGGGGCTACAATGAGCAGTTCTTC.

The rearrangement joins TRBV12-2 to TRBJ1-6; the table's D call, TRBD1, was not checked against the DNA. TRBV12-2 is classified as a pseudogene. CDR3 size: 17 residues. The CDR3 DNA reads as TGTGCAAGTCGCTTAGCTCCCGGCAGGGGCGATAATTCACCCCTCCACTTT. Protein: CASRLAPGRGDNSPLHF.

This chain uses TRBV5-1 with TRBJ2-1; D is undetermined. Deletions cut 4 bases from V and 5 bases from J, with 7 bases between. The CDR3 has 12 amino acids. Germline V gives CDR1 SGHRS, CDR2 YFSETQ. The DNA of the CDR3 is TGCGCCAGCAGCCTTACTAACAATGAGCAGTTCTTC. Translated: CASSLTNNEQFF.

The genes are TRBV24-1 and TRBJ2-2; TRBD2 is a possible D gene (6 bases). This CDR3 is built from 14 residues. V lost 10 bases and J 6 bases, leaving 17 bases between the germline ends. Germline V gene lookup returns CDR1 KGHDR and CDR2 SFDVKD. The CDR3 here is CATSQNGGAGELFF. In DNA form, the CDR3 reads TGTGCCACTTCTCAAAACGGAGGGGCCGGGGAGCTGTTTTTT.

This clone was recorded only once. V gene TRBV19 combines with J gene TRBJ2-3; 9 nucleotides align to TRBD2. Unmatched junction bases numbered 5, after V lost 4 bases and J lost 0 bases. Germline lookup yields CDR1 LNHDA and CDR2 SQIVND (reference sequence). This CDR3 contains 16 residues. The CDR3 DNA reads TGTGCCAGTAGTACTCGACTAGCGGCTAGCACAGATACGCAGTATTTT. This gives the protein CASSTRLAASTDTQYF. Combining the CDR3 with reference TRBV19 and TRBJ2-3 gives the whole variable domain DGGITQSPKYLFRKEGQNVTLSCEQNLNHDAMYWYRQDPGQGLRLIYYSQIVNDFQKGDIAEGYSVSREKKESFPLTVTSAQKNPTAFYLCASSTRLAASTDTQYFGPGTRLTVL.

CDR3 coding DNA: TGTGCCATCAGTGAGTGGAGTGCGAATGAGCAGTTCTTC. It encodes CAISEWSANEQFF. The genes are TRBV10-3 and TRBJ2-1, with unresolved D. CDR3 length: 13 amino acids. Germline lookup yields CDR1 ENHRY and CDR2 SYGVKD. Trimming stripped 1 base from V and 7 bases from J, with 8 bases between.

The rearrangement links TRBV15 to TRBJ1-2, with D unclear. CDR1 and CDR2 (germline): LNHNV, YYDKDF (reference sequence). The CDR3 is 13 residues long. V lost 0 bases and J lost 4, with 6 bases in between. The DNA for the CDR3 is TGTGCCACCAGCAGAGATGAGTCCTATGGCTACACCTTC. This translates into CATSRDESYGYTF.

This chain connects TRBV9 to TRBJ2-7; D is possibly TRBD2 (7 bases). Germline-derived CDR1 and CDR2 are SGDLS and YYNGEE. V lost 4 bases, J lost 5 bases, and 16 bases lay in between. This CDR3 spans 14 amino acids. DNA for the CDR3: TGTGCCAGCAGCCCCCGGGGGGCGTCCGACGAGCAGTACTTC. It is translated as CASSPRGASDEQYF.

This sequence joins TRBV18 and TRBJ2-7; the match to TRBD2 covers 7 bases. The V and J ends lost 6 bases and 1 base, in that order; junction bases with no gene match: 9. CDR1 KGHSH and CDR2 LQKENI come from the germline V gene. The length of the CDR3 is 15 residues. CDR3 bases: TGTGCCAGCTCGGGGACTGGCGGGGGTTCCTACGAGCAGTACTTC. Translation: CASSGTGGGSYEQYF. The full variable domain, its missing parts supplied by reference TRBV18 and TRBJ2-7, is NAGVMQNPRHLVRRRGQEARLRCSPMKGHSHVYWYRQLPEEGLKFMVYLQKENIIDESGMPKERFSAEFPKEGPSILRIQQVVRGDSAAYFCASSGTGGGSYEQYFGPGTRLTVT.

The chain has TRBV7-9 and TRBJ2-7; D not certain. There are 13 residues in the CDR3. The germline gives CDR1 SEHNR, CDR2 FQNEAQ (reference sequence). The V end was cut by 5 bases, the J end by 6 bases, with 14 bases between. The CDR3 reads CASSGPHRPEQYF. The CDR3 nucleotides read TGTGCCAGCAGCGGGCCCCACCGACCCGAGCAGTACTTC.

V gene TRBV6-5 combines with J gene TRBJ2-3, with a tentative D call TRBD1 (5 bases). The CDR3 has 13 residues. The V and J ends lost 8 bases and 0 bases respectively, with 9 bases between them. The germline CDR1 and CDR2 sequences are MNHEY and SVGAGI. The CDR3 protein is CASDRASTDTQYF. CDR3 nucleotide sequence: TGTGCCAGCGACAGAGCTAGCACAGATACGCAGTATTTT.

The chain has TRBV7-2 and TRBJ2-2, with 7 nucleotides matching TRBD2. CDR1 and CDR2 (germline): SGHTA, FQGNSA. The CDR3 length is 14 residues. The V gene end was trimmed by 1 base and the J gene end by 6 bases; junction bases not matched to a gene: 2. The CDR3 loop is CASSLGRGSGELFF. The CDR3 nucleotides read TGTGCCAGCAGCTTAGGGCGGGGGTCCGGGGAGCTGTTTTTT.

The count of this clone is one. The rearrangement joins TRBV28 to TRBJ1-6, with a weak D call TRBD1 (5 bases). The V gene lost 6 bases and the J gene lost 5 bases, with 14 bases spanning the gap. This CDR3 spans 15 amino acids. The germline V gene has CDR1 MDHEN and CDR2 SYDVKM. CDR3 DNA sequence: TGTGCCAGCAGGACCGTGGGACTGAATAATTCACCCCTCCACTTT. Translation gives CASRTVGLNNSPLHF. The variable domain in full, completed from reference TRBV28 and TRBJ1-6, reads DVKVTQSSRYLVKRTGEKVFLECVQDMDHENMFWYRQDPGLGLRLIYFSYDVKMKEKGDIPEGYSVSREKKERFSLILESASTNQTSMYLCASRTVGLNNSPLHFGNGTRLTVT.

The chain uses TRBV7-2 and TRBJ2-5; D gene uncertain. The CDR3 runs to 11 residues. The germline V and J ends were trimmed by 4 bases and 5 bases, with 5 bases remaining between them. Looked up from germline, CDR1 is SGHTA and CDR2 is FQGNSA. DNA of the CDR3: TGTGCCAGCAGCTACGGGGAGACCCAGTACTTC. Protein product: CASSYGETQYF.

CDR3 DNA sequence: TGTGCCAGCAGTGCGGGGACGAGCTCCTACAATGAGCAGTTCTTC. Translating gives CASSAGTSSYNEQFF. The chain joins TRBV27 to TRBJ2-1, with TRBD2 as a possible D gene (6 bases). The germline gives CDR1 MNHEY, CDR2 SMNVEV (reference sequence). The germline V and J ends were trimmed by 5 bases and 0 bases, with 11 bases remaining between them. The CDR3 runs 15 residues.

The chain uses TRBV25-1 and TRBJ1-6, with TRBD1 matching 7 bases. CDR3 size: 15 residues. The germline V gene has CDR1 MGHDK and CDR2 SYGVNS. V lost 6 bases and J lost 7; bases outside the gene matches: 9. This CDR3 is CASRASSGQNSPLHF. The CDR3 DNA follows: TGTGCCAGCAGAGCCTCCTCGGGACAGAATTCACCCCTCCACTTT.

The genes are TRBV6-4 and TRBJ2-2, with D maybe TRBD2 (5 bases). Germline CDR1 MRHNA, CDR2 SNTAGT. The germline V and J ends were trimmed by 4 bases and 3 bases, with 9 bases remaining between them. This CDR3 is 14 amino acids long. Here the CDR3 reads CASSAEGYTGELFF. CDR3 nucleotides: TGTGCCAGCAGTGCTGAGGGTTACACCGGGGAGCTGTTTTTT.

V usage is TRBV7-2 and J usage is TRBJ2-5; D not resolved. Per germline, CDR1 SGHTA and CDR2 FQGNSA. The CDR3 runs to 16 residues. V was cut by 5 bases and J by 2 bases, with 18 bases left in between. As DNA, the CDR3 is TGTGCCAGCAGCCCCGATGAGCGCCGCAAACAAGAGACCCAGTACTTC. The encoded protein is CASSPDERRKQETQYF.

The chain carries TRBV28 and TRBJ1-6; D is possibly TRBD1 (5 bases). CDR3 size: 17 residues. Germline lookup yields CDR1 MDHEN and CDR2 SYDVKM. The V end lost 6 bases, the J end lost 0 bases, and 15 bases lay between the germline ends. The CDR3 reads CASRGGTGSSYNSPLHF. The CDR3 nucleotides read TGTGCCAGCAGGGGGGGGACGGGGAGCTCCTATAATTCACCCCTCCACTTT.

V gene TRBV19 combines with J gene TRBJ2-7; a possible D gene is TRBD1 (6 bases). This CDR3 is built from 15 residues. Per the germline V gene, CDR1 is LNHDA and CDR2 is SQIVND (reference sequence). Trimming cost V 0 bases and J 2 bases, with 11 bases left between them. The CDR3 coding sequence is TGTGCCAGTAGTATAGAGCCGGGACATACCTACGAGCAGTACTTC. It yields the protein CASSIEPGHTYEQYF.

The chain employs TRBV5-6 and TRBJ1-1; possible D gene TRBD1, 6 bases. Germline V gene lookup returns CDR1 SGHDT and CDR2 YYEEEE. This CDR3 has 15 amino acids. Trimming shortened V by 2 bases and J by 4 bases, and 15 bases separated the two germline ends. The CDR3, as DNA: TGTGCCAGCAGCTTAGAACAGGGTCTTAGCACTGAAGCTTTCTTT. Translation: CASSLEQGLSTEAFF.

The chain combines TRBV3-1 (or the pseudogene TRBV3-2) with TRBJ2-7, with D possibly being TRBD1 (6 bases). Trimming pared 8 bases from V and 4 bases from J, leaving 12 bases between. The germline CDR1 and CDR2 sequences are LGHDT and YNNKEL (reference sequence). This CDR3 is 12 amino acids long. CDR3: CASLTGAYEQYV. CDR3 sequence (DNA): TGTGCCAGCCTGACAGGAGCTTACGAGCAGTACGTC.